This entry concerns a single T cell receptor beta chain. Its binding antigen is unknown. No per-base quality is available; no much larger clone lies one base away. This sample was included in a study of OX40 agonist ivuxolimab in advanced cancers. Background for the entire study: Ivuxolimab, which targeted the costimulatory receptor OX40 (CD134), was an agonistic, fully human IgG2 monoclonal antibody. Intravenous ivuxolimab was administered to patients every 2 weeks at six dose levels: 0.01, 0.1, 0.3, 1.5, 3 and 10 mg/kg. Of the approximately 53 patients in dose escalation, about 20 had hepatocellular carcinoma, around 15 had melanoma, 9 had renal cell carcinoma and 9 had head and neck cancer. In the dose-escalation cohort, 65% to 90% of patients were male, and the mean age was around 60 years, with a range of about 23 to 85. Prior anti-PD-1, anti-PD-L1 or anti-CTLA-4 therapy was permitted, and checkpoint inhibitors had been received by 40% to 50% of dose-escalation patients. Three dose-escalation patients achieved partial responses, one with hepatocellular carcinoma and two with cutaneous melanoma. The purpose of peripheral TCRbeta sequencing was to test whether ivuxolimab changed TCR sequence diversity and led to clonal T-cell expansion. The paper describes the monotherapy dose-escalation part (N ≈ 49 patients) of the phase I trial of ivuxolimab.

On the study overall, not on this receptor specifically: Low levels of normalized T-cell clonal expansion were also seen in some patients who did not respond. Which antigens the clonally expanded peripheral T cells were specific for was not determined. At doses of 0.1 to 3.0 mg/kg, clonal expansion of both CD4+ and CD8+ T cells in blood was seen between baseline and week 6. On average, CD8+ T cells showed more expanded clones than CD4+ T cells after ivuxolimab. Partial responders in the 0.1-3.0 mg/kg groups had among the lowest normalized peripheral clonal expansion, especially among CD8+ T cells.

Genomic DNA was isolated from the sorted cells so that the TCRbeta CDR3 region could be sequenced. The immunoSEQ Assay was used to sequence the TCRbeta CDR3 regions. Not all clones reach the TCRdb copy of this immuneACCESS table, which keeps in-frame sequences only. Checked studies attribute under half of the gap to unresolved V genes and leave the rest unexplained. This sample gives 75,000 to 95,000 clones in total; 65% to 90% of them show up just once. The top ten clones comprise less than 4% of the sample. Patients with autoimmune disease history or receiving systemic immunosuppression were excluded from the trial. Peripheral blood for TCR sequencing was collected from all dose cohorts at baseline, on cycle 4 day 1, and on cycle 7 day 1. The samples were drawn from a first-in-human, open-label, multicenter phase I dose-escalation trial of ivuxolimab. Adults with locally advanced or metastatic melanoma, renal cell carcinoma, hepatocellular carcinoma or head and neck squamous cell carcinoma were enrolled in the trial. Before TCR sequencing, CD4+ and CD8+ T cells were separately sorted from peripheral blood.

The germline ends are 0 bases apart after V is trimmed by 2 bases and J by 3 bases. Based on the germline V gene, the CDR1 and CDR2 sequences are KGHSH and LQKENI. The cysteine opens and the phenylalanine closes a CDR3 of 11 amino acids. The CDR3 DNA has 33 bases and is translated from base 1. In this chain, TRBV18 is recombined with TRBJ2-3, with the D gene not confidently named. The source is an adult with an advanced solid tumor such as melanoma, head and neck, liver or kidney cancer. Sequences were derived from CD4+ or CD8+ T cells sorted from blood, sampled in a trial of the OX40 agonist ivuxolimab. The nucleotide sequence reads TGTGCCAGCTCACCAACAGATACGCAGTATTTT. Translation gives CASSPTDTQYF.